These T cell receptor beta chains were read from a single sample in a study of T cell responses to AZD1222 COVID-19 vaccine. The protocol was immunoSEQ multiplex PCR, while the TCRdb copy is restricted to in-frame clones and leaves out a portion. The table records 70,000 or so clones, about nine tenths of them present only once. The sequences come from peripheral blood, collected on day 0 of AZD1222 vaccination. The receptors shown here come from an adult in good health. The conserved cysteine and the conserved F or W are not part of the CDR3 here.

V | length | CDR3
TRBV3-1/TRBV3-2 | 15 | ASSQWSGTSNQGTQY
TRBV28 | 9 | ASSLKYEQY
TRBV19 | 11 | ASKPQFNYGYT
TRBV19 | 13 | ASTSPTRSAHGYT
TRBV6-5 | 11 | ASSAFGSYEQY
TRBV7-9 | 12 | ASRPPGGNTEAF
TRBV6-2/TRBV6-3 | 10 | ASSDDREKAF
TRBV6-6 | 14 | ASSPQGGRINTEAF
TRBV5-1 | 13 | ASSLTASGANVLT
TRBV5-1 | 12 | ASALGRGNEKLF
TRBV7-6 | 13 | ASSLASGLAEKLF
TRBV6-1 | 13 | ASSEGARGLYEQY
TRBV7-9 | 12 | ASSLDGDRSPLH
TRBV5-5 | 13 | ASSGVGQLTGELF
TRBV10-2 | 13 | ATIGVQVANYGYT
TRBV5-4 | 14 | ASSPLLGTYRDTQY
TRBV27 | 11 | ASSWTGNQPQH
TRBV20-1 | 9 | SAPRNTEAF
TRBV2 | 12 | ASSEGELNEKLF
TRBV15 | 14 | ATSSPLGQSYNEQF
TRBV21-1 | 15 | ASSKLKRTAVNTEAF
TRBV18 | 11 | ASSPDRNQPQH
TRBV18 | 13 | ASSPSRGGVEKLF
TRBV4-1 | 11 | ASSKGLLYEQY
TRBV7-9 | 10 | ASSPINQPQH
TRBV6-5 | 11 | ASARDRDNEQY
TRBV6-6 | 12 | ASSYFRGQYEAF
TRBV2 | 10 | ASGGQGTEAF
TRBV30 | 12 | AWSAGPTVSPLH
TRBV6-5 | 13 | ASGRQGQVPGELF
TRBV3-1/TRBV3-2 | 15 | ASSPTVRRWDKNIQY
TRBV9 | 14 | ASSRGLAGGPGELF
TRBV19 | 14 | ASSYRRGEAKNIQY
TRBV4-1 | 13 | ASSQDDRRAQPQH
TRBV28 | 13 | ASTRDRGGNQPQH
TRBV28 | 14 | ASSSPRSSKGTEAF
TRBV7-2 | 12 | ASSQDRANEKLF
TRBV5-4 | 12 | ASSLDGQSYGYT
TRBV6-5 | 14 | ASSYSGDRVPNEQF
TRBV7-6 | 11 | ASSLAGNNEQF
TRBV14 | 12 | ASSQEIGADIQY
TRBV5-5 | 11 | ASSFSGYTEAF
TRBV18 | 11 | ASKGVLDTEAF
TRBV27 | 12 | ASSPRTGEAGYT
TRBV6-5 | 14 | ASSYVAGGSTDTQY
TRBV2 | 12 | ASKGTPGQYEQY
TRBV6-2/TRBV6-3 | 11 | ASSYGGNQPQH
TRBV5-5 | 14 | ASSLATRFRNTEAF
TRBV27 | 10 | ASRTGNTEAF
TRBV7-8 | 15 | ASTQVGAGYHSYGYT
TRBV7-2 | 11 | ASSLQGQETQY
TRBV11-2 | 12 | ASNENKGTDTQY
TRBV10-2 | 14 | ASSDLASGGAKTQY